This T cell receptor (beta chain) is from a study of human T cells and chemical hapten exposure (dated by TCRdb to 2020 to 2023). The study in broad terms: For sensitization, 2% DPC in acetone was applied to a roughly 2 cm by roughly 2 cm area of upper inner arm skin. Weekly therapeutic DPC doses were additionally applied to the scalp of patients throughout the roughly 24-week study period. Patch testing on the upper back used Finn chambers containing 0.01% DPC, with scoring done after 6 days according to International Contact Dermatitis Research Group standards. The patient cohort, mostly female, included alopecia areata with under or over 50% scalp involvement, alopecia totalis and alopecia universalis. Libraries were pooled for sequencing, and per-sample TCR yields varied mainly because of small differences in library volumes within the pool. This study followed changes in the peripheral blood TCR repertoire in vivo during primary and secondary sensitization of alopecia patients to the hapten diphenylcyclopropenone (DPC). Blood samples were taken from patients before sensitization (week 0) and at 2, 6 and about 24 weeks after DPC sensitization. Around 30 alopecia patients provided blood for TCR sequencing at one to four time points (pre-sensitization, 2, 6 and 24 weeks). Points the paper makes about the study in general: DPC sensitization did not change how many TCRs were above 1 in 1000 frequency, and no evidence was found of alterations in global repertoire structure. Expanded TCRs formed significantly more large CDR3 similarity clusters than pre-sensitization or healthy control sets, consistent with antigen-driven responses. Because all patients had alopecia, a presumed autoimmune disease, the immune response of the patients might differ from that of healthy individuals. A positive correlation was found between the number of PT1 expanded TCRs and patch test score, with significance reached at thresholds 8, 16 and 32 but not 4. Repeated subsampling changed both the strength of the expansion versus patch-test correlation and the threshold at which that correlation became significant.

Via the germline V gene, CDR1 is LGHNA and CDR2 YSLEER. Its CDR3 holds 16 amino acids, cysteine through phenylalanine. This entry keeps only the CDR3 DNA: 48 bases, framed from base 1. Trimming removed 0 bases from V and 4 bases from J, leaving 12 bases between the germline ends. Library method: RACE. The reads were generated on a NextSeq 500. During library preparation, unique molecular identifiers were attached to individual cDNA molecules so that TCRs could be counted in a quantitative, reproducible way. Each blood RNA sample was used to sequence both TCR alpha and TCR beta chains. On the authors' methods: A median of approximately 100,000 TCRs per sample was observed, with a range of 23,224 to 690,600. The Decombinator software suite was used to annotate V, J and CDR3 in the TCR reads. To make PS versus PT1 abundance plots, every sample was subsampled to the same number of TCRs (28,000). TCRs were defined as expanded if absent before sensitization and observed at least eight times at the 2-week time point. TCRdb took the public reads, trimmed them with fastp at Q25, ran MiXCR for clone calling and kept in-frame beta chains. Each entry merges the rows of one CDR3 protein and shows their most common DNA and genes. Clone size and V and J calls follow TCRdb, not the original study. Counted in this sample were some 330,000 distinct CDR3 sequences; over 5% of them appeared once. About 8.2% of the sample is in the top ten clones.

Concerning this clonotype: Its antigen is still unknown. No clone much larger than this one lies a single base away; base qualities are absent.

This specimen's time point label, interpreted: pre-sensitization, week 0. Interpreted using the paper, the treatment or condition label stands for: therapeutic diphenylcyclopropenone sensitization with weekly scalp DPC. At every patch-test visit, the blood draw took place before the patch test was put on. Patients were considered eligible if aged 18 to 70, diagnosed with alopecia and deemed suitable for DPC therapy, and patients were excluded if pregnant. Total RNA was extracted from unfractionated whole blood collected in Tempus Blood RNA tubes. This sequence originates from a woman aged 18-29 years with alopecia areata. Some clones in this sample may be carry-over from other donors' samples. The sequencing here drew on whole blood, taken in connection with sensitization to the hapten diphenylcyclopropenone (DPC). The V and J segments used are TRBV4-3 and TRBJ1-4; a tentative D call is TRBD1 (5 bases match). The DNA sequence follows: TGCGCCAGCAGCCAAGATAGTCGGGGGGTTAATGAAAAACTGTTTTTT. The encoded protein is CASSQDSRGVNEKLFF.